Following are 8 T cell receptor beta chains from one sample sequenced in a study of T cell responses to AZD1222 COVID-19 vaccine. Produced via immunoSEQ multiplex PCR; TCRdb's table is partial and in-frame only. Here the sample spans around 120,000 clones, around 93% being singletons. Sequenced material: peripheral blood, taken 28 days after the second AZD1222 dose. The source of these receptors is an adult who received the AZD1222 COVID-19 vaccine.

The chain employs TRBV5-4 and TRBJ1-4; 10 positions match TRBD1. Looked up from germline, CDR1 is SGHNT and CDR2 is YYREEE (reference sequence). Unmatched junction bases numbered 3, after V lost 4 bases and J lost 6 bases. This CDR3 has 14 residues. The CDR3 loop is CASSGDRGYEKLFF. DNA for the CDR3: TGTGCCAGCAGCGGGGACAGGGGATATGAAAAACTGTTTTTT.

This clone was seen just once. The chain recombines TRBV7-9 with TRBJ1-2; 7 bases map to TRBD1. Germline values: CDR1 SEHNR, CDR2 FQNEAQ (reference sequence). The CDR3 consists of 18 residues. Trimming removed 5 bases from V and 4 bases from J; junction bases left unmatched: 19. CDR3 sequence: CASSRATGLNSNLYGYTF. Written as DNA, the CDR3 is TGTGCCAGCAGCCGAGCGACAGGGCTCAACAGCAACCTCTATGGCTACACCTTC.

As to this clone: This same CDR3 is encoded by further DNA sequences in the sample. The chain joins TRBV3-1 (or the pseudogene TRBV3-2) to TRBJ1-1; D is unresolved. This CDR3 has 12 residues. V was cut by 1 base and J by 2 bases, with 2 bases left in between. Germline CDR1 and CDR2: LGHDT and YNNKEL (reference sequence). The CDR3 nucleotides read TGTGCCAGCAGCCAAGGAAACACTGAAGCTTTCTTT. It encodes CASSQGNTEAFF.

The chain couples TRBV4-1 to TRBJ2-3; 12 bases fit TRBD2. Trimming cost V 2 bases and J 3 bases; bases outside gene matches: 9. Germline V lookup: CDR1 MGHRA, CDR2 YSYEKL. This CDR3 region has 18 residues. Here the CDR3 reads CASSQPLAGGPETDTQYF. CDR3 DNA sequence: TGCGCCAGCAGCCAACCTCTAGCGGGAGGGCCCGAGACAGATACGCAGTATTTT.

This clone was seen more than once but under ten times. The rearrangement uses TRBV6-2 or TRBV6-3 and TRBJ2-7, with D perhaps TRBD1 or TRBD2 (5 bases each). This CDR3 region has 16 residues. V dropped 2 bases and J dropped 2 bases, with 16 bases sitting between them. The germline V gene has CDR1 MNHEY and CDR2 SVGEGT. CDR3 residues: CASSYGGQRKTYEQYF. DNA for the CDR3: TGTGCCAGCAGTTACGGGGGTCAGCGGAAGACCTACGAGCAGTACTTC.

V usage is TRBV7-2 and J usage is TRBJ2-2; 8 bases are a match to TRBD2. The CDR3 runs 16 residues. Germline CDR1 is SGHTA and CDR2 is FQGNSA. J lost 2 bases, V lost 6 bases, and 8 bases had no gene match. CDR3 in amino acids: CASRLLAAINTGELFF. The CDR3 DNA reads TGTGCCAGCAGATTACTAGCGGCGATAAACACCGGGGAGCTGTTTTTT.

This clone showed up just once. CDR3 nucleotides: TGTGCCAGCAGGGTTTGGGGGTCCGGCACAGATACGCAGTATTTT. It codes for CASRVWGSGTDTQYF. This sequence joins TRBV2 and TRBJ2-3; D may match TRBD1 or TRBD2 (5 bases each). With 6 bases removed from V and 1 base from J, the gap between germline ends came to 14 bases. The CDR3 extends over 15 amino acids. Germline CDR1 and CDR2: SNHLY and FYNNEI.

The chain is built from TRBV3-1 (or the pseudogene TRBV3-2) and TRBJ1-5; D possibly corresponds to TRBD1 (6 bases). V lost 4 bases and J lost 4, with 17 bases in between. The CDR3 covers 16 residues. Germline V gene sequence: CDR1 LGHDT, CDR2 YNNKEL (reference sequence). CDR3 DNA: TGTGCCAGCAGCCCTGACAGGACGGCGGGTAATCAGCCCCAGCATTTT. Encoded protein: CASSPDRTAGNQPQHF.